This T cell receptor (beta chain) appears in the sequencing data of a study of CD8 T cells in Susac syndrome. Sequencing of TCR beta was carried out in blood CD8+ and CD4+ T cells. V was shortened by 1 base and J by 2 bases, with 11 bases between the two germline ends. CDR1 is LNHDA, CDR2 SQIVND, per germline (reference sequence). The CDR3 sequence is 15 residues long. An amount of RNA that ranged from roughly 0.5 to 1 ug was reverse transcribed with random hexamers. MiXCR, run by TCRdb on the immunoSEQ multiplex PCR reads, gives a single entry per CDR3 protein. The table includes 100,000 to 150,000 distinct CDR3 sequences, around 86% detected once.

The sequence came from a human donor with multiple sclerosis. This chain uses TRBV19 with TRBJ2-5; D gene ambiguous. The material sequenced was CD8+ T cells from PBMCs. The CDR3 DNA is TGTGCCAGTAGTATAGTTTGGGGATATCAAGAGACCCAGTACTTC. It encodes CASSIVWGYQETQYF.